The rows below give T cell receptor beta chains drawn from one sample of a study of human T cells and chemical hapten exposure. Via MiXCR, TCRdb re-called the RACE reads, giving one row per CDR3 protein. The table records more than 90,000 distinct CDR3 sequences, roughly 11% of them present only once. The sample was whole blood, taken in connection with sensitization to the hapten diphenylcyclopropenone (DPC). The receptors shown here come from a woman aged 40 to 50 with alopecia areata. Some clones in this sample may be carry-over from other donors' samples. Both conserved end residues are part of each CDR3. A D gene is named only where the DNA matches it firmly. Where a row states a size, it is once, few, many or the class of an expanded clone; other rows omit it.

d_gene	v_gene	j_gene	abundance	CDR3aa	CDR3nt
NA	TRBV15	TRBJ1-2	NA	CATSRVGDLGYTF	TGTGCCACCAGCAGAGTCGGGGATCTTGGCTACACCTTC
NA	TRBV12-5	TRBJ2-1	NA	CASGRAVNEQFF	TGTGCTAGTGGACGGGCAGTCAATGAGCAGTTCTTC
TRBD1	TRBV20-1	TRBJ1-4	NA	CSAHQGAGNEKLFF	TGCAGTGCCCATCAGGGGGCCGGTAATGAAAAACTGTTTTTT
TRBD2	TRBV7-2	TRBJ2-5	few	CASSLGLSGGETQYF	TGTGCCAGCAGCTTAGGTCTTAGCGGGGGAGAGACCCAGTACTTC
TRBD2	TRBV28	TRBJ2-1	NA	CASSPGGLAANNEQFF	TGTGCCAGCAGCCCCGGTGGGCTAGCGGCCAACAATGAGCAGTTCTTC
TRBD1	TRBV7-2	TRBJ2-1	few	CASSLYGTGPSNEQFF	TGTGCCAGCAGCTTATATGGGACAGGGCCTTCCAATGAGCAGTTCTTC
TRBD1	TRBV10-3	TRBJ2-7	NA	CAISGQGTYEQYF	TGTGCCATCAGCGGACAGGGAACCTACGAGCAGTACTTC
NA	TRBV6-2/TRBV6-3	TRBJ2-6	few	CAILRSGANVLTF	TGTGCCATCCTCAGATCTGGGGCCAACGTCCTGACTTTC
NA	TRBV7-3	TRBJ2-2	NA	CASSLRQPQNTGELFF	TGTGCCAGCAGCCTAAGACAGCCCCAGAACACCGGGGAGCTGTTTTTT
TRBD1	TRBV12-3/TRBV12-4	TRBJ2-5	few	CASSHRDRGTQYF	TGTGCCAGCAGTCACCGGGACAGGGGGACCCAGTACTTC
TRBD2	TRBV20-1	TRBJ2-7	few	CSASWFGAGGPAYEQYF	TGCAGTGCTAGTTGGTTCGGAGCGGGAGGGCCGGCCTACGAGCAGTACTTC
NA	TRBV30	TRBJ2-2	NA	CAWRTGDTGELFF	TGTGCCTGGAGGACTGGGGACACCGGGGAGCTGTTTTTT
NA	TRBV4-3	TRBJ2-7	few	CASSQETLSYEQYF	TGCGCCAGCAGCCAAGAAACCCTCTCCTACGAGCAGTACTTC
NA	TRBV4-3	TRBJ2-7	many	CAESPASFPVEQYF	TGCGCGGAGAGCCCCGCCTCTTTCCCGGTCGAGCAGTACTTC
NA	TRBV4-3	TRBJ2-6	many	CASSRGSSGANVLTF	TGCGCCAGCAGCCGAGGTAGCTCTGGGGCCAACGTCCTGACTTTC
NA	TRBV30	TRBJ1-1	few	CAWSVRGNTEAFF	TGTGCCTGGAGTGTTCGAGGAAACACTGAAGCTTTCTTT
NA	TRBV12-3/TRBV12-4	TRBJ2-3	many	CASTPRPTDTQYF	TGTGCCAGCACCCCCAGGCCAACAGATACGCAGTATTTT
TRBD2	TRBV27	TRBJ2-2	NA	CASSLYFSSGMNTGELFF	TGTGCCAGCAGTTTATACTTCTCTAGCGGGATGAACACCGGGGAGCTGTTTTTT
NA	TRBV28	TRBJ2-5	many	CASGSETQYF	TGTGCCAGCGGTTCGGAGACCCAGTACTTC
NA	TRBV6-2/TRBV6-3	TRBJ2-1	many	CASSWSVPYNEQFF	TGTGCCAGCAGTTGGAGCGTTCCCTACAATGAGCAGTTCTTC
TRBD1	TRBV19	TRBJ2-7	many	CASGQGASYEQYF	TGTGCCAGTGGGCAGGGGGCCTCCTACGAGCAGTACTTC
NA	TRBV6-5	TRBJ1-4	few	CASTQGATNEKLFF	TGTGCCAGCACCCAAGGTGCAACTAATGAAAAACTGTTTTTT
NA	TRBV11-2	TRBJ2-3	NA	CASSLHGTDTQYF	TGTGCCAGCAGCTTACACGGTACAGATACGCAGTATTTT
TRBD2	TRBV2	TRBJ2-2	NA	CASGLPLAGNTGELFF	TGTGCCAGCGGTCTCCCACTAGCGGGTAACACCGGGGAGCTGTTTTTT
NA	TRBV6-2/TRBV6-3	TRBJ2-1	many	CASSSYTGHEQFF	TGTGCCAGCAGTTCCTACACCGGGCATGAGCAGTTCTTC
NA	TRBV7-9	TRBJ2-5	many	CASSHGPGNQETQYF	TGTGCCAGCAGCCATGGTCCGGGGAATCAAGAGACCCAGTACTTC
NA	TRBV5-1	TRBJ2-2	NA	CASSFGEVTGELFF	TGCGCCAGCAGTTTCGGGGAGGTGACCGGGGAGCTGTTTTTT
TRBD1	TRBV4-3	TRBJ1-4	NA	CASSYGQGQTNEKLFF	TGCGCCAGCAGCTATGGACAGGGGCAAACTAATGAAAAACTGTTTTTT
NA	TRBV28	TRBJ2-1	NA	CASSLTGYNEQFF	TGTGCCAGCAGTTTAACGGGCTACAATGAGCAGTTCTTC
TRBD1	TRBV5-6	TRBJ1-5	many	CASSLGFSRQGVERPQHF	TGTGCCAGCAGCTTAGGTTTTTCGCGGCAGGGGGTGGAGAGGCCCCAGCATTTT
NA	TRBV2	TRBJ2-7	few	CASSGVGGFSYEQYF	TGTGCCAGCAGTGGAGTCGGGGGTTTTTCCTACGAGCAGTACTTC
NA	TRBV28	TRBJ1-3	few	CASGGGAHPSGNTIYF	TGTGCCAGCGGGGGGGGTGCGCATCCCTCTGGAAACACCATATATTTT
NA	TRBV7-2	TRBJ1-1	many	CASSLHRMNTEAFF	TGTGCCAGCAGCTTGCACAGGATGAACACTGAAGCTTTCTTT
TRBD2	TRBV20-1	TRBJ2-2	many	CSARDSGLAGGINTGELFF	TGCAGTGCTAGGGACAGCGGACTAGCGGGAGGGATCAACACCGGGGAGCTGTTTTTT
NA	TRBV21-1	TRBJ1-5	NA	CASSLWRGRQPQHF	TGTGCCAGCAGCCTTTGGCGGGGGCGTCAGCCCCAGCATTTT
NA	TRBV7-6	TRBJ2-1	few	CASSRSTGHSYNEQFF	TGTGCCAGCAGCCGTTCAACGGGACACAGCTACAATGAGCAGTTCTTC
NA	TRBV27	TRBJ1-5	many	CASSSVGGNQPQHF	TGTGCCAGCAGCAGCGTCGGGGGCAATCAGCCCCAGCATTTT
TRBD2	TRBV4-2	TRBJ2-1	many	CASSQEPGLAGTEQFF	TGTGCCAGCAGCCAAGAACCCGGACTAGCGGGAACGGAGCAGTTCTTC
TRBD1	TRBV7-9	TRBJ1-2	few	CASSPSGQGARGYTF	TGTGCCAGCAGCCCCTCCGGGCAGGGGGCGCGTGGCTACACCTTC
TRBD2	TRBV20-1	TRBJ2-1	many	CSARAPLAGLSYNEQFF	TGCAGTGCTAGAGCCCCACTAGCGGGCCTCTCCTACAATGAGCAGTTCTTC
TRBD2	TRBV6-1	TRBJ2-3	NA	CASSEAAIVAGGTDTQYF	TGTGCCAGCAGTGAAGCCGCGATAGTAGCGGGAGGAACAGATACGCAGTATTTT
TRBD1	TRBV7-6	TRBJ1-4	NA	CASSPRDRLNEKLFF	TGTGCCAGCAGCCCGCGGGACAGGTTGAATGAAAAACTGTTTTTT
TRBD1	TRBV29-1	TRBJ1-4	few	CSVVSGGIANEKLFF	TGCAGCGTTGTGTCAGGGGGCATCGCTAATGAAAAACTGTTTTTT
NA	TRBV2	TRBJ1-2	many	CASSEEGHLIGANYGYTF	TGTGCCAGCAGTGAAGAGGGACACCTCATCGGCGCTAACTATGGCTACACCTTC
NA	TRBV5-5	TRBJ1-1	many	CASSQPTGTTEAFF	TGTGCCAGCAGCCAACCCACAGGGACCACTGAAGCTTTCTTT
TRBD2	TRBV11-2	TRBJ2-3	few	CASGRGLAGGGDTQYF	TGTGCCAGCGGGCGAGGACTAGCGGGGGGCGGGGATACGCAGTATTTT
NA	TRBV28	TRBJ1-1	many	CASSFGDMNTEAFF	TGTGCCAGCAGTTTTGGTGACATGAACACTGAAGCTTTCTTT
NA	TRBV7-9	TRBJ2-2	NA	CASSLAYSEELFF	TGTGCCAGCAGCTTAGCGTACTCGGAGGAGCTGTTTTTT
NA	TRBV29-1	TRBJ2-4	NA	CSARWAGRGIQYF	TGCAGCGCCCGATGGGCAGGGCGAGGCATTCAGTACTTC
NA	TRBV29-1	TRBJ1-1	few	CSVWTAPNTEAFF	TGCAGCGTTTGGACAGCCCCGAACACTGAAGCTTTCTTT
NA	TRBV29-1	TRBJ2-7	few	CSGRLGGEQYF	TGCAGCGGCCGACTAGGAGGGGAGCAGTACTTC
NA	TRBV30	TRBJ1-4	NA	CAWGQANEKLFF	TGTGCCTGGGGGCAGGCAAATGAAAAACTGTTTTTT
NA	TRBV29-1	TRBJ2-2	NA	CSARQNPGELFF	TGCAGCGCTCGACAGAACCCCGGGGAGCTGTTTTTT
NA	TRBV12-3/TRBV12-4	TRBJ2-1	few	CASSGKGSYNEQFF	TGTGCCAGCAGTGGCAAAGGGTCCTACAATGAGCAGTTCTTC
NA	TRBV7-2	TRBJ1-5	many	CASARGGSNQPQHF	TGTGCCAGCGCTCGGGGGGGTAGCAATCAGCCCCAGCATTTT
NA	TRBV12-3/TRBV12-4	TRBJ1-6	NA	CASSPGAVYNSPLHF	TGTGCCAGCAGTCCTGGGGCAGTTTATAATTCACCCCTCCACTTT
NA	TRBV11-2	TRBJ2-1	few	CASSLRGRYNEQFF	TGTGCCAGCAGCTTGCGGGGAAGATACAATGAGCAGTTCTTC
TRBD1	TRBV5-1	TRBJ1-2	few	CASSETTGDDYGYTF	TGCGCCAGCAGCGAAACGACAGGGGATGACTATGGCTACACCTTC
TRBD1	TRBV6-2/TRBV6-3	TRBJ1-1	NA	CASRFPQGGTEAFF	TGTGCCAGCAGATTCCCTCAGGGGGGGACTGAAGCTTTCTTT